Listed below are T cell receptor beta chains from one sample, sequenced in a study of blood T cell repertoires in COVID-19. This table comes from immunoSEQ multiplex PCR, and its TCRdb copy is limited to in-frame clones, with some not included. The sample records hundreds of thousands of clones, 87% being singletons. Sequencing was carried out using PBMCs or T cells enriched from blood (not recorded which). The receptors originated from a woman aged 40 to 55 who had recovered from COVID-19. Each CDR3 is given with its conserved first and last residue. Fields, in order: clone size, V gene, J gene, D gene, CDR3 DNA, CDR3 protein. The D gene is left open where the match is weak. The size field is filled for only some rows; it gives once, few, many or a size class.

>.|TRBV9|TRBJ2-1|.
TGTGCCAGCAGTGCCACTTTCGGGATGCACAATGAGCAGTTCTTC
CASSATFGMHNEQFF
>.|TRBV19|TRBJ1-1|TRBD1
TGTGCCAGTAGTGCCGGGACAGGGGACACTGAAGCTTTCTTT
CASSAGTGDTEAFF
>.|TRBV28|TRBJ2-7|.
TGTGCCAGCAGTTTATCTGGGGCAGAGGACTACGAGCAGTACTTC
CASSLSGAEDYEQYF
>.|TRBV19|TRBJ2-3|.
TGTGCCAGTAGTTCTGGGCAATTTTTCACAGATACGCAGTATTTT
CASSSGQFFTDTQYF
>.|TRBV7-9|TRBJ2-5|TRBD2
TGTGCCAGCAGCTTAGGTGGTAGCGGGAGTGGGGAGACCCAGTACTTC
CASSLGGSGSGETQYF
>.|TRBV28|TRBJ1-3|.
TGTGCCAGCAGCCCCCCCGCAGGCCTAAACACCATATATTTT
CASSPPAGLNTIYF
>.|TRBV28|TRBJ1-1|TRBD1
TGTGCCAGTGGACAGGGGATGAACACTGAAGCTTTCTTT
CASGQGMNTEAFF
>once|TRBV3-1/TRBV3-2|TRBJ2-1|TRBD2
TGTGCCAGCAGCCCTCTTGGGAGGCTAGCGGGAGGGTCCTACAATGAGCAGTTCTTC
CASSPLGRLAGGSYNEQFF
>.|TRBV14|TRBJ2-5|.
TGTGCCAGCAGCCAGGCTAGGGGTGGAAAGACCCAGTACTTC
CASSQARGGKTQYF
>.|TRBV7-9|TRBJ1-5|.
TGTGCCAGCAGCTTACAGGGAAATCAGCCCCAGCATTTT
CASSLQGNQPQHF
>once|TRBV11-2|TRBJ1-1|.
TGTGCCAGCAGCTCCAAACGCAGGCTCGAGGGAACTGAAGCTTTCTTT
CASSSKRRLEGTEAFF
>many|TRBV5-4|TRBJ2-7|.
TGTGCCAGCAGCTTGGAGAGTGGCGGATACGAGCAGTACTTC
CASSLESGGYEQYF
>.|TRBV11-2|TRBJ1-2|.
TGTGCCAGCAGTTACGGGGAGGACTATGGCTACACCTTC
CASSYGEDYGYTF
>few|TRBV7-2|TRBJ1-2|.
TGTGCCAGCAGCCCCTACCGACAGCCCTATGGCTACACCTTC
CASSPYRQPYGYTF
>.|TRBV5-1|TRBJ2-5|.
TGCGCCAGCAGCTTGTCGGGAACCCCTAAAGAGACCCAGTACTTC
CASSLSGTPKETQYF
>.|TRBV28|TRBJ1-2|.
TGTGCCAGCAGTTTAGTACGGAGGAACTATGGCTACACCTTC
CASSLVRRNYGYTF
>.|TRBV6-1|TRBJ2-1|TRBD2
TGTGCCAGCAGTGGACTAGCGGGAGAACGGTCCTACAATGAGCAGTTCTTC
CASSGLAGERSYNEQFF
>.|TRBV10-1|TRBJ2-7|.
TGCGCCAGCATCCGGGATCGGCCCGGGTACGAGCAGTACTTC
CASIRDRPGYEQYF
>.|TRBV25-1|TRBJ1-2|TRBD1
TGTGCCAGCAGTGAATGGGGACAGGGCTATGGCTACACCTTC
CASSEWGQGYGYTF
>.|TRBV11-2|TRBJ2-7|.
TGTGCCAGCAGCTTTTCGTCAGCGAGCTACGAGCAGTACTTC
CASSFSSASYEQYF
>.|TRBV7-3|TRBJ2-1|.
TGTGCCAGCAGCTTAACCCGGGAAGTCTCCTACAATGAGCAGTTCTTC
CASSLTREVSYNEQFF
>.|TRBV30|TRBJ2-7|TRBD2
TGTGCCTGGTCTAGCGGGGGGACAGGGAGTTACAAGCAGTACTTC
CAWSSGGTGSYKQYF
>.|TRBV9|TRBJ2-6|TRBD2
TGTGCCAGCAGCGTAGCTGGGAGACTAGCGGGATCGGGGGCCAACGTCCTGACTTTC
CASSVAGRLAGSGANVLTF
>.|TRBV12-3/TRBV12-4|TRBJ1-3|.
TGTGCCAGCAGTTTGGGGGGTATTAACACCATATATTTT
CASSLGGINTIYF
>.|TRBV27|TRBJ1-1|.
TGTGCCAGCAGACCCCCGGGGGGAAACACTGAAGCTTTCTTT
CASRPPGGNTEAFF
>once|TRBV7-3|TRBJ1-6|TRBD1
TGTGCCAGCAGCTCCAGGGGGCGGAATTCACCCCTCCACTTT
CASSSRGRNSPLHF
>.|TRBV10-3|TRBJ1-5|TRBD1
TGTGCCATACAGGGGGGTGGCAATCAGCCCCAGCATTTT
CAIQGGGNQPQHF
>.|TRBV11-2|TRBJ2-7|.
TGTGCCAGCAGCACATCCTCGGGACATAACTACGAGCAGTACTTC
CASSTSSGHNYEQYF
>.|TRBV10-3|TRBJ2-3|.
TGTGCCATCAGTGAGTCCGGGGTCAGCACAGATACGCAGTATTTT
CAISESGVSTDTQYF
>.|TRBV7-9|TRBJ2-7|TRBD2
TGTGCCAGCAGCTTGGGGACTACGAACGAGCAGTACTTC
CASSLGTTNEQYF
>.|TRBV29-1|TRBJ1-4|.
TGCAGCGCAAAAACACCCTCAACTAATGAAAAACTGTTTTTT
CSAKTPSTNEKLFF
>.|TRBV7-2|TRBJ2-7|.
TGTGCCAGCAGCTTAGCACAGGGCAGGGTTACTAACGAGCAGTACTTC
CASSLAQGRVTNEQYF
>.|TRBV7-2|TRBJ2-7|.
TGTGCCAGCAGCTTGGTAGGACTCGACTACGAGCAGTACTTC
CASSLVGLDYEQYF
>once|TRBV6-4|TRBJ2-1|.
TGTGCCAGCAGTCCGGGGACTCAACCCCATGAGCAGTTCTTC
CASSPGTQPHEQFF
>few|TRBV28|TRBJ2-5|TRBD1
TGTGCCACCTACCAATCGCCGGGACAGGGTTCCCAAGAGACCCAGTACTTC
CATYQSPGQGSQETQYF
>.|TRBV7-2|TRBJ1-2|.
TGTGCCAGCAGCCCCATGCTAACCAACTATGGCTACACCTTC
CASSPMLTNYGYTF
>once|TRBV7-9|TRBJ2-1|.
TGTGCCAGCAGCTTAGTAGGCTCGGGGGTTGACAATGAGCAGTTCTTC
CASSLVGSGVDNEQFF
>.|TRBV7-3|TRBJ2-5|.
TGTGCCAGCAGCCGAGGGTATCTGGAGACCCAGTACTTC
CASSRGYLETQYF
>.|TRBV4-3|TRBJ2-7|.
TGCGCCAGCAGCGCGGACAGAACTTACGAGCAGTACTTC
CASSADRTYEQYF
>.|TRBV7-3|TRBJ1-2|.
TGTGCCAGCAGCTCCGGGAGTAACTATGGCTACACCTTC
CASSSGSNYGYTF
>.|TRBV7-2|TRBJ2-3|.
TGTGCCAGCGGGACTTTCAGCACAGATACGCAGTATTTT
CASGTFSTDTQYF
>.|TRBV18|TRBJ2-1|.
TGTGCCAGCTCAACCTTGACGGAGGGTAATGAGCAGTTCTTC
CASSTLTEGNEQFF
>.|TRBV6-6|TRBJ1-5|.
TGTGCCAGCAGTCCCGCGACAGGAAACAATCAGCCCCAGCATTTT
CASSPATGNNQPQHF
>.|TRBV14|TRBJ1-1|.
TGTGCCAGCAGCCAAGCCGGGGCAGCGGGCACTGAAGCTTTCTTT
CASSQAGAAGTEAFF
>few|TRBV27|TRBJ1-5|.
TGTGCCAGCAGTTTAGTGGGCTTGAATCAGCCCCAGCATTTT
CASSLVGLNQPQHF
>.|TRBV5-1|TRBJ1-2|.
TGCGCCAGCAGCCCATGGGGAGACCAGGTTAACTATGGCTACACCTTC
CASSPWGDQVNYGYTF
>.|TRBV30|TRBJ2-7|TRBD2
TGTGCCTGGAGTGCCCAGCGGGAGGGCCGTATGATTTACGAGCAGTACTTC
CAWSAQREGRMIYEQYF
>.|TRBV7-2|TRBJ2-7|TRBD1
TGTGCCAGCAGCTTAGGTCAGAGCGCAGGGGGCGCCGAGCAGTACTTC
CASSLGQSAGGAEQYF
>many|TRBV3-1/TRBV3-2|TRBJ1-6|.
TGTGCCAGCAGCCAAGCCCCCTTCAGGTCCGGGAAGAATTCACCCCTCCACTTT
CASSQAPFRSGKNSPLHF
>.|TRBV19|TRBJ2-7|TRBD1
TGTGCCACCCAGGGACAGGCCTACGAGCAGTACTTC
CATQGQAYEQYF
>.|TRBV2|TRBJ1-1|.
TGTGCCAGCAGAATGGGCAGCTTGAACACTGAAGCTTTCTTT
CASRMGSLNTEAFF
>.|TRBV7-2|TRBJ1-1|TRBD1
TGTGCCAGCAGCTTTACAGGGGTGGAAGCTTTCTTT
CASSFTGVEAFF
>.|TRBV6-5|TRBJ2-3|.
TGTGCCAGCAGACCGTCTAGCGCCGATACGCAGTATTTT
CASRPSSADTQYF
>.|TRBV5-1|TRBJ2-5|TRBD1
TGCGCCAGCAGCCGGGACCCGACAGGGATGGGGACCCAGTACTTC
CASSRDPTGMGTQYF
>.|TRBV30|TRBJ1-3|.
TGTGCCTGTGTCCCGGGGGTCGGGGGAAACACCATATATTTT
CACVPGVGGNTIYF